This T cell receptor beta chain is from a study of T-cell reconstitution after alpha-beta-depleted transplantation in children. Overall study results and limits: Reportedly, roughly two months post-transplant, alpha-beta T cells arose from several hundred expanded graft clones. The main origin of T-cell counts and diversity one year after transplant was newly produced T cells. At day 60, the high TCRbeta diversity found in some patients originated from recipient T cells and thymic progenitors that had survived.

Unique molecular identifiers were incorporated when the TCRbeta library was constructed. From the PCR reads, TCRdb called clonotypes with MiXCR, one entry per CDR3 protein. The sample has approximately 32,000 distinct CDR3 sequences; under 7.5% are singletons. In its sample, this clonotype was seen many times. The target antigen is unknown. CDR1 SGDLS and CDR2 YYNGEE come from the germline V gene. V lost 4 bases to trimming and J lost 6 bases; unmatched junction nucleotides: 9. The CDR3 loop spans 15 amino acids. Sequencing used peripheral blood, obtained 60 days after TCRalphabeta/CD19-depleted stem cell transplant. V gene TRBV9 combines with J gene TRBJ2-2; TRBD1 matches at 7 bases. The receptor was derived from a child under two years old who had a stem cell transplant for acute myeloid leukemia, so the T cells may come from the graft donor. The CDR3 here is CASSSPTGKAGELFF. The CDR3 DNA follows: TGTGCCAGCAGCTCCCCGACAGGGAAGGCCGGGGAGCTGTTTTTT.